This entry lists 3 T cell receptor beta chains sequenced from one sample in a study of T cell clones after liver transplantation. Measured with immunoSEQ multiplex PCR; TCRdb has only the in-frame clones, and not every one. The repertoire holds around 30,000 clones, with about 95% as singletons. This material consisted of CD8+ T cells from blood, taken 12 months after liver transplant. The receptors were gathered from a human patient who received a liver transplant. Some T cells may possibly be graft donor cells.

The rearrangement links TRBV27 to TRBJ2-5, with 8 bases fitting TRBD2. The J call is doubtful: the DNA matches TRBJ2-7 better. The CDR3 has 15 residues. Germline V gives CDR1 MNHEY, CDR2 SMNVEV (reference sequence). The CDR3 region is CASREGTSGRYEQYF. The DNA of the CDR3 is TGTGCCAGCAGGGAGGGAACAAGCGGGAGATACGAGCAGTACTTC.

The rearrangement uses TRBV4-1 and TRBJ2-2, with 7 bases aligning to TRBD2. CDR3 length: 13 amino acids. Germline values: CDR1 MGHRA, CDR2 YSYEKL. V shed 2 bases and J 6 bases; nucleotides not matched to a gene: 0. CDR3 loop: CASSQLAAGELFF. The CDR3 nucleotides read TGCGCCAGCAGCCAACTAGCGGCCGGGGAGCTGTTTTTT.

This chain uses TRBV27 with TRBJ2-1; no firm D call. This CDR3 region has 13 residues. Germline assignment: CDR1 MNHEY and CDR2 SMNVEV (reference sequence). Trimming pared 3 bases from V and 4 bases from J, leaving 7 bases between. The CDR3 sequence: CASSLDGYNEQFF. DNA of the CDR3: TGTGCCAGCAGTTTGGACGGGTACAATGAGCAGTTCTTC.